Included here is one TCR beta chain sequence, with context. The germline V gene has CDR1 MDHEN and CDR2 SYDVKM. Trimming removed 4 bases from V and 4 bases from J, with 7 bases in between. This CDR3 spans 12 amino acids. Repertoires were generated with immunoSEQ multiplex PCR, while TCRdb's copy carries only in-frame clones and drops some. This table holds around 2.5 million clones, 80% to 95% found once. This sample was taken from a study of shared clonotypes between healthy human individuals. The J gene is TRBJ1-1, the V gene TRBV28, with D hard to call. This clonotype was sampled from a man aged 18 to 30 in good health. Some clones in this sample may be carry-over from other donors' samples. The source material was naive CD4+ T cells from PBMCs. Subset here: CD45RA+ positively selected. CDR3 protein: CASSSRLTEAFF. CDR3 nucleotides: TGTGCCAGCAGTTCTAGACTCACTGAAGCTTTCTTT. Drawing the rest from reference TRBV28 and TRBJ1-1, the complete variable domain is DVKVTQSSRYLVKRTGEKVFLECVQDMDHENMFWYRQDPGLGLRLIYFSYDVKMKEKGDIPEGYSVSREKKERFSLILESASTNQTSMYLCASSSRLTEAFFGQGTRLTVV.